This TCR beta chain emerged from a study of T-cell reconstitution after alpha-beta-depleted transplantation in children. General observations from the study: Several hundred graft clones that had expanded were reportedly the source of alpha-beta T cells about two months after transplant.

Using unique molecular identifiers, the investigators prepared the TCRbeta library. TCRdb re-called the PCR reads with MiXCR, one entry per CDR3 protein. The data contain some 150,000 distinct CDR3 sequences, around 10% of them singletons. This clonotype has a count of ten or more. Its specificity is not known. V lost 5 bases to trimming and J lost 0 bases, with 14 bases between them. From germline, CDR1 is SGHVS and CDR2 FQNEAQ. The CDR3 loop spans 15 amino acids. The material was PBMCs, mostly from graft donor cells, obtained 180 days after TCRalphabeta/CD19-depleted stem cell transplant. The receptor was isolated from a female patient aged 2-15 years who had a stem cell transplant for congenital amegakaryocytic thrombocytopenia, so the T cells may come from the graft donor. The J gene is TRBJ2-7, the V gene TRBV7-8; tentatively, D is TRBD1 (6 bases). CDR3 bases: TGTGCCAGCAGCCCTAGGGGGTCCCCCTCCTACGAGCAGTACTTC. This sequence encodes CASSPRGSPSYEQYF.